These 2 T cell receptor beta chains were sequenced from one sample in a study of blood T cell repertoires in COVID-19. Libraries were prepared by immunoSEQ multiplex PCR; TCRdb keeps only in-frame clonotypes and omits some of them. The sample has about 50,000 clones, roughly 86% seen once. The material sequenced was peripheral blood. These receptor sequences come from a man between 35 and 55 years old with active COVID-19.

CDR3 nucleotides: TGTGCCACCAGCAGAGATTCCGGGGGGGTCTCTAATGAAAAACTGTTTTTT. This codes for CATSRDSGGVSNEKLFF. The genes are TRBV15 and TRBJ1-4; TRBD1 might be the D (5 bases). V shed 0 bases and J shed 3 bases, with 14 bases lying between them. Germline assignment: CDR1 LNHNV and CDR2 YYDKDF (reference sequence). The CDR3 extends over 17 amino acids. Full variable domain (rest looked up from reference TRBV15 and TRBJ1-4): DAMVIQNPRYQVTQFGKPVTLSCSQTLNHNVMYWYQQKSSQAPKLLFHYYDKDFNNEADTPDNFQSRRPNTSFCFLDIRSPGLGDTAMYLCATSRDSGGVSNEKLFFGSGTQLSVL.

The chain couples TRBV19 to TRBJ1-5; 7 nucleotides match TRBD1. CDR3 length: 14 residues. The ends lost 3 bases at V and 4 bases at J; junction bases unmatched: 3. Germline CDR1 and CDR2: LNHDA and SQIVND (reference sequence). CDR3 amino acids: CASSMGTENQPQHF. CDR3 sequence (DNA): TGTGCCAGTAGTATGGGGACAGAAAATCAGCCCCAGCATTTT.